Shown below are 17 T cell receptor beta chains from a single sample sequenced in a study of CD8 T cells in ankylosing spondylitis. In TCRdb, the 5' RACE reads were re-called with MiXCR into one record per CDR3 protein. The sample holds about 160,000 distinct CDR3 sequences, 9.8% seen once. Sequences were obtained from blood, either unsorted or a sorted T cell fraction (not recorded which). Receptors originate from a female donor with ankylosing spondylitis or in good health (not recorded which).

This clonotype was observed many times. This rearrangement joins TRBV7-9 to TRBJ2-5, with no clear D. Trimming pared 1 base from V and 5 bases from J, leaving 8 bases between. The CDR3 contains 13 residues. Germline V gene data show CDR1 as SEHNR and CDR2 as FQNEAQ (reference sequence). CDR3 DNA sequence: TGTGCCAGCAGCTTAGGGTTTGGGGAGACCCAGTACTTC. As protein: CASSLGFGETQYF. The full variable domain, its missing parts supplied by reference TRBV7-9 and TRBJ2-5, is DTGVSQNPRHKITKRGQNVTFRCDPISEHNRLYWYRQTLGQGPEFLTYFQNEAQLEKSRLLSDRFSAERPKGSFSTLEIQRTEQGDSAMYLCASSLGFGETQYFGPGTRLLVL.

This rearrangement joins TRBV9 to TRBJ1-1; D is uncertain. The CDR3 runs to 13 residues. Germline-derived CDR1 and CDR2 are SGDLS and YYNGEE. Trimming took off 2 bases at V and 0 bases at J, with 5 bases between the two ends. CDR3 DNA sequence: TGTGCCAGCAGCGTCGAAATGAACACTGAAGCTTTCTTT. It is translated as CASSVEMNTEAFF.

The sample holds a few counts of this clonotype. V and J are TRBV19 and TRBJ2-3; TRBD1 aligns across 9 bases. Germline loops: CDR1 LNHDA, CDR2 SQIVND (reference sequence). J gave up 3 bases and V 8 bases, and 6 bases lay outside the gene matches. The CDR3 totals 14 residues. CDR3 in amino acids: CASPYRGLTDTQYF. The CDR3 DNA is TGTGCCAGTCCCTACAGGGGGCTAACAGATACGCAGTATTTT.

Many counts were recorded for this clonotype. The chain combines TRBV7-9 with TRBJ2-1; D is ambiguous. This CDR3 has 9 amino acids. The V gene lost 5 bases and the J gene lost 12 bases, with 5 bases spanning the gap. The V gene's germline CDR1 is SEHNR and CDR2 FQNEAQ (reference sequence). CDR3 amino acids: CASSLGQFF. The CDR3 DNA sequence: TGTGCCAGCAGCCTGGGGCAGTTCTTC.

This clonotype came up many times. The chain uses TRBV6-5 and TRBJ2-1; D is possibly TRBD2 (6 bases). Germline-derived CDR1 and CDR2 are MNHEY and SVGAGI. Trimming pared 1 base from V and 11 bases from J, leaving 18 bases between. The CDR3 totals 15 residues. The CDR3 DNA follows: TGTGCCAGCAGTTACTATGACGGGGGTAGTACTCAGCAGTTCTTC. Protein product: CASSYYDGGSTQQFF.

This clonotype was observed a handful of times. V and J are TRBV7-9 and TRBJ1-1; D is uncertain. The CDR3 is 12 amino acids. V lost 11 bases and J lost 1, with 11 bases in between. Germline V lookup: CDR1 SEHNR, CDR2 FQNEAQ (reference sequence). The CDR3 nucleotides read TGTGCCGCCGGACGTTCGAACACTGAAGCTTTCTTT. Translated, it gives CAAGRSNTEAFF. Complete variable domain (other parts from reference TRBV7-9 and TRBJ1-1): DTGVSQNPRHKITKRGQNVTFRCDPISEHNRLYWYRQTLGQGPEFLTYFQNEAQLEKSRLLSDRFSAERPKGSFSTLEIQRTEQGDSAMYLCAAGRSNTEAFFGQGTRLTVV.

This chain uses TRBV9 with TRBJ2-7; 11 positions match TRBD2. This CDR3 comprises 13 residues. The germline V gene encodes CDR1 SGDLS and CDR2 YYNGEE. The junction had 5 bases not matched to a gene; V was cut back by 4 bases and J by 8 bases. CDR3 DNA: TGTGCCAGCAGCTTAGGACTAGCGGGTCAGCAGTACTTC. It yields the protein CASSLGLAGQQYF.

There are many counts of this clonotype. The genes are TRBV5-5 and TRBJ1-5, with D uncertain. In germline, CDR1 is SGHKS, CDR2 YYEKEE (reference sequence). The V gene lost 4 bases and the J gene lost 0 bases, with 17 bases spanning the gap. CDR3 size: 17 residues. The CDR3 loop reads CASSLNFFAGSNQPQHF. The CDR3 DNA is TGTGCCAGCAGCCTGAATTTCTTCGCTGGTAGCAATCAGCCCCAGCATTTT.

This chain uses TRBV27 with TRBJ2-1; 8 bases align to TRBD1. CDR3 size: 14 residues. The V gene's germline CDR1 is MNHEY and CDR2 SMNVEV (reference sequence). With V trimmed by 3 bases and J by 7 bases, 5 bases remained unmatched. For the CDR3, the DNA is TGTGCCAGCAGTTTTGGACAGGGAAGTAATGAGCAGTTCTTC. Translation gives CASSFGQGSNEQFF.

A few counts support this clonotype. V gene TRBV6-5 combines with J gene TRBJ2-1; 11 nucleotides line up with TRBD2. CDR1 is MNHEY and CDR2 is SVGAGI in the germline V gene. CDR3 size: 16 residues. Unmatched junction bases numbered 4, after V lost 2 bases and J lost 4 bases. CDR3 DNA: TGTGCCAGCAGTTACGGGGGACTAGCGGATTACAATGAGCAGTTCTTC. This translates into CASSYGGLADYNEQFF.

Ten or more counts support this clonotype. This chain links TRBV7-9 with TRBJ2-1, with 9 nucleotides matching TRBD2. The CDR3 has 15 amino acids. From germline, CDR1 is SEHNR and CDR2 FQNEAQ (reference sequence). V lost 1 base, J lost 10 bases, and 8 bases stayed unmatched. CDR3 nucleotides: TGTGCCAGCAGCTTAGTTCTTAGCGGGAGTAACGAGCAGTTCTTC. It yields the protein CASSLVLSGSNEQFF.

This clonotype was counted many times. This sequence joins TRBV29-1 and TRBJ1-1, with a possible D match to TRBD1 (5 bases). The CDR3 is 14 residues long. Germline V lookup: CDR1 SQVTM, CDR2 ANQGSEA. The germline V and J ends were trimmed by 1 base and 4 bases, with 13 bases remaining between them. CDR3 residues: CSVEVLQGFTEAFF. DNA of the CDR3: TGCAGCGTTGAAGTTCTCCAGGGTTTCACTGAAGCTTTCTTT.

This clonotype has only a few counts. The CDR3: CASSVGRLSSYEQYF. The CDR3 DNA follows: TGTGCCAGCAGCGTAGGGCGGCTCAGCTCCTACGAGCAGTACTTC. The genes are TRBV9 and TRBJ2-7, with D uncertain. Trimming took off 0 bases at V and 0 bases at J, with 10 bases between the two ends. The CDR3 spans 15 residues. Per germline, CDR1 SGDLS and CDR2 YYNGEE.

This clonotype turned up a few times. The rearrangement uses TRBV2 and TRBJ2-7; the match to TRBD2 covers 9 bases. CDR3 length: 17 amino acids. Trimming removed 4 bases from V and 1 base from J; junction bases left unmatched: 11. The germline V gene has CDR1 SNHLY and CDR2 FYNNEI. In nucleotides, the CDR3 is TGTGCCAGCAGTGGGTCGTTAGCGGGAGTAAAGTCCTACGAGCAGTACTTC. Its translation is CASSGSLAGVKSYEQYF.

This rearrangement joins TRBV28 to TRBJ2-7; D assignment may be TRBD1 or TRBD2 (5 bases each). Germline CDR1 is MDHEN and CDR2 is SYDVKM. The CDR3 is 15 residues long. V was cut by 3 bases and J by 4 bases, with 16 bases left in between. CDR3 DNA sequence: TGTGCCAGCAGTTTGGAGGTCAGGGCTCTATACGAGCAGTACTTC. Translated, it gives CASSLEVRALYEQYF.

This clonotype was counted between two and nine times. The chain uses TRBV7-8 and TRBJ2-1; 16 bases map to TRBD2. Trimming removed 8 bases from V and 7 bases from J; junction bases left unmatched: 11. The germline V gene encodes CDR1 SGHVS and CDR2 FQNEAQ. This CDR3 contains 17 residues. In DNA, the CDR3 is TGTGCCAGCCGAGGGGGACTAGCGGGAGGGCCAGAGAATGAGCAGTTCTTC. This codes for CASRGGLAGGPENEQFF.

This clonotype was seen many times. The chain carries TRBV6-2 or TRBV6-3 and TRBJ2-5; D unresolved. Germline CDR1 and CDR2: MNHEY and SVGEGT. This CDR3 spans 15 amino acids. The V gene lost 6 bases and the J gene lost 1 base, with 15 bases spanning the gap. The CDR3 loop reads CASRHDNFGQETQYF. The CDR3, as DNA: TGTGCCAGCAGACACGATAATTTTGGCCAAGAGACCCAGTACTTC.